The 32 T cell receptor beta chains below come from one sample, sequenced in a study of cytomegalovirus exposure and HLA in healthy donors. The primer mix had 60 Vbeta and 13 Jbeta primers. Data came from immunoSEQ multiplex PCR; TCRdb stores just in-frame clones and leaves some out. The sample contains around 180,000 clones, roughly 87% of which appear only once. The sample consisted of PBMCs. All receptors derive from a girl under three years old in good health and CMV-seronegative.

V is TRBV5-4 and J is TRBJ1-2; TRBD1 aligns across 9 bases. Germline V gives CDR1 SGHNT, CDR2 YYREEE (reference sequence). The CDR3 spans 13 residues. J was trimmed by 7 bases and V by 4 bases; bases with no gene match: 5. The DNA of the CDR3 is TGTGCCAGCAGCGTAACAGGGGGCTCTGGCTACACCTTC. This codes for CASSVTGGSGYTF.

The rearrangement uses TRBV4-1 and TRBJ2-1, with D possibly matching TRBD2 (6 bases). From germline, CDR1 is MGHRA and CDR2 YSYEKL. The CDR3 is 18 residues long. The V end was cut by 0 bases, the J end by 0 bases, with 15 bases between. In DNA form, the CDR3 reads TGCGCCAGCAGCCAAGAGAGGACTACCCTCGGCTCCTACAATGAGCAGTTCTTC. Amino acids: CASSQERTTLGSYNEQFF.

J is TRBJ2-7 and V is TRBV29-1; TRBD2 aligns across 12 bases. Looked up from germline, CDR1 is SQVTM and CDR2 is ANQGSEA. This CDR3 is built from 14 residues. V lost 7 bases, J lost 3 bases, and 7 bases stayed unmatched. In nucleotides, the CDR3 is TGCAGCGCCGCGACTAGCGGGGGCCTCTACGAGCAGTACTTC. Translated, it gives CSAATSGGLYEQYF.

This rearrangement joins TRBV7-6 to TRBJ2-5; D gene ambiguous. The germline CDR1 and CDR2 sequences are SGHVS and FNYEAQ. V was clipped by 5 bases and J by 1 base, with 5 bases between them. The CDR3 has 12 residues. The CDR3 DNA reads as TGTGCCAGCAGCGTTCTCCAAGAGACCCAGTACTTC. It specifies CASSVLQETQYF.

The J gene is TRBJ2-2, the V gene TRBV13; tentative D call: TRBD1 (6 bases). Trimming pared 2 bases from V and 5 bases from J, leaving 12 bases between. This CDR3 comprises 15 residues. The V gene's germline CDR1 is PRHDT and CDR2 FYEKMQ (reference sequence). CDR3 loop: CASSLNGGPTGELFF. The CDR3 coding sequence is TGTGCCAGCAGCTTAAATGGGGGCCCAACCGGGGAGCTGTTTTTT.

The chain couples TRBV4-1 to TRBJ1-4; no reliable D call. The length of the CDR3 is 15 residues. Germline-derived CDR1 and CDR2 are MGHRA and YSYEKL. V lost 3 bases to trimming and J lost 3 bases, with 11 bases between them. Here the CDR3 DNA reads TGCGCCAGCAGCCAGGGTTCGACTTCTAATGAAAAACTGTTTTTT. It yields the protein CASSQGSTSNEKLFF.

The rearrangement uses TRBV19 and TRBJ2-7; D gene unclear. With 7 bases removed from V and 2 bases from J, the gap between germline ends came to 21 bases. Germline CDR1 is LNHDA and CDR2 is SQIVND (reference sequence). There are 16 residues in the CDR3. The CDR3 spells CASIFGRPLSPYEQYF. CDR3 in DNA: TGTGCCAGTATTTTCGGCAGGCCGCTGTCCCCCTACGAGCAGTACTTC.

This chain joins TRBV2 and TRBJ1-1, with D possibly TRBD1 on 6 matching bases. Trimming removed 6 bases from V and 2 bases from J, with 10 bases in between. Germline V gene data show CDR1 as SNHLY and CDR2 as FYNNEI. This CDR3 contains 13 residues. The CDR3 spells CASRTGSNTEAFF. The CDR3 bases are TGTGCCAGCAGGACAGGCTCTAACACTGAAGCTTTCTTT.

This clone was detected only once. V gene TRBV30 combines with J gene TRBJ2-4; TRBD1 is a possible D gene (5 bases). V lost 4 bases and J lost 0, with 16 bases in between. This CDR3 contains 16 residues. From germline, CDR1 is GTSNPN and CDR2 SVGIG (reference sequence). CDR3 sequence reads: CAWTTGHLLAKNIQYF. The CDR3 region has the DNA TGTGCCTGGACCACCGGACACTTATTAGCCAAAAACATTCAGTACTTC.

The rearrangement joins TRBV27 to TRBJ2-7; the match to TRBD1 covers 7 bases. CDR1 and CDR2 from the germline V gene are MNHEY and SMNVEV (reference sequence). This CDR3 region has 15 residues. V was pared by 5 bases and J by 1 base, with 8 bases of the junction left unmatched. The CDR3 nucleotides read TGTGCCAGCAGTCTTACAGGGGACCTATCCTACGAGCAGTACTTC. This translates into CASSLTGDLSYEQYF.

V is TRBV7-9 and J is TRBJ2-1, with 11 bases aligning to TRBD2. With 2 bases clipped from V and 4 bases from J, the junction kept 4 bases outside the gene matches. CDR3 length equals 16 residues. Looked up from germline, CDR1 is SEHNR and CDR2 is FQNEAQ (reference sequence). The CDR3 DNA reads TGTGCCAGCAGCTTATCTCTAGCGGGGGGTTACAATGAGCAGTTCTTC. This gives the protein CASSLSLAGGYNEQFF.

J is TRBJ1-2 and V is TRBV7-2; D is unclear. The CDR3 loop spans 13 amino acids. The ends were cut back, 5 bases at V and 0 bases at J, with 7 bases in the middle. Germline assignment: CDR1 SGHTA and CDR2 FQGNSA. The CDR3 sequence is CASSGRANYGYTF. The CDR3 DNA follows: TGTGCCAGCAGCGGGCGGGCTAACTATGGCTACACCTTC.

V usage is TRBV6-1 and J usage is TRBJ2-7; D is possibly TRBD2 (6 bases). Germline V lookup: CDR1 MNHNS, CDR2 SASEGT. V lost 1 base and J lost 1, with 11 bases in between. CDR3 length: 15 amino acids. CDR3 coding DNA: TGTGCCAGCAGTGAAGAGAGGCGGGATTCCTACGAGCAGTACTTC. This translates into CASSEERRDSYEQYF.

The rearrangement joins TRBV5-1 to TRBJ1-1; D is unclear. The length of the CDR3 is 13 residues. The germline gives CDR1 SGHRS, CDR2 YFSETQ. The V end lost 1 base, the J end lost 0 bases, and 4 bases lay between the germline ends. This CDR3 reads CASSLLLNTEAFF. For the CDR3, the DNA is TGCGCCAGCAGCTTGCTACTGAACACTGAAGCTTTCTTT.

This clone was found once. The V call is TRBV4-3, the J call TRBJ2-7; D perhaps matches TRBD1 (6 bases). V was pared by 1 base and J by 6 bases, with 13 bases between. Germline CDR1 and CDR2: LGHNA and YSLEER. The CDR3 extends over 14 amino acids. Here the CDR3 DNA reads TGCGCCAGCAGCCAAGCAAGACAGGCAGGCGAGCAGTACTTC. Its translation is CASSQARQAGEQYF.

This chain uses TRBV5-6 with TRBJ2-3; D gene unclear. The ends were cut back, 0 bases at V and 2 bases at J, with 7 bases in the middle. The CDR3 is 14 residues long. Germline CDR1 and CDR2: SGHDT and YYEEEE. DNA for the CDR3: TGTGCCAGCAGCTTGGTGTCCAACACAGATACGCAGTATTTT. Translated, it gives CASSLVSNTDTQYF.

The genes are TRBV6-1 and TRBJ1-1; the D gene is possibly TRBD1 (6 bases). Trimming removed 1 base at V and 0 bases at J, with 6 bases between. CDR1 is MNHNS and CDR2 is SASEGT in the germline V gene. CDR3 length: 14 residues. The CDR3, as DNA: TGTGCCAGCAGTGAAGGGACAGTGAACACTGAAGCTTTCTTT. Amino acids: CASSEGTVNTEAFF.

The CDR3 DNA reads TGCGCCAGCAGCCAAGAGTTTGGGTATCCCGGGGATGAGCAGTTCTTC. Amino acid sequence: CASSQEFGYPGDEQFF. The chain carries TRBV4-3 and TRBJ2-1; a weak D match, TRBD2 (5 bases). The V and J ends lost 0 bases and 8 bases respectively, with 17 bases between them. CDR3 length: 16 amino acids. The germline V gene has CDR1 LGHNA and CDR2 YSLEER.

V and J are TRBV4-1 and TRBJ2-3, with D unclear. With 4 bases removed from V and 2 bases from J, the gap between germline ends came to 13 bases. Germline V lookup: CDR1 MGHRA, CDR2 YSYEKL. The CDR3 runs 15 residues. The CDR3 bases are TGCGCCAGCAGCCCCCGGGTAGGAGACACAGATACGCAGTATTTT. Its translation is CASSPRVGDTDTQYF.

This sequence joins TRBV2 and TRBJ2-2; 11 nucleotides match TRBD2. CDR1 and CDR2 (germline): SNHLY, FYNNEI. The CDR3 has 15 residues. V dropped 2 bases and J dropped 4; count of bases not matched to a gene: 0. The CDR3 is CASSELAGGTGELFF. The CDR3 DNA reads TGTGCCAGCAGTGAACTAGCGGGGGGCACCGGGGAGCTGTTTTTT.

CDR3 sequence (DNA): TGTGCCAGCAGCCAAGAAAGGGGAGGGGGCTACACCTTC. Its protein is CASSQERGGGYTF. The V and J genes are TRBV14 and TRBJ1-2; weak D call: TRBD1 (5 bases). This CDR3 comprises 13 residues. CDR1 and CDR2 from the germline V gene are SGHDN and FVKESK. V lost 0 bases and J lost 8, with 10 bases in between.

V is TRBV5-1 and J is TRBJ2-2, with D possibly TRBD2 on 6 matching bases. From germline, CDR1 is SGHRS and CDR2 YFSETQ. This CDR3 has 14 amino acids. V lost 8 bases and J lost 1, with 12 bases in between. The CDR3 DNA reads as TGCGCCAGTCGACTAGAGGTGAACACCGGGGAGCTGTTTTTT. Protein product: CASRLEVNTGELFF.

This clone was counted once. This chain connects TRBV4-2 to TRBJ2-6, with TRBD2 identical over 8 bases. The CDR3 is 17 residues long. Trimming removed 0 bases from V and 2 bases from J; junction bases left unmatched: 3. The germline V gene has CDR1 LGHNA and CDR2 YNFKEQ. The CDR3 protein is CASSQEAGGPGANVLTF. The CDR3 nucleotides read TGTGCCAGCAGCCAAGAGGCGGGAGGACCTGGGGCCAACGTCCTGACTTTC.

This chain joins TRBV2 and TRBJ1-2; D perhaps matches TRBD1 (5 bases). V was shortened by 8 bases and J by 0 bases, with 16 bases between the two germline ends. In germline, CDR1 is SNHLY, CDR2 FYNNEI. CDR3 length: 15 residues. DNA for the CDR3: TGTGCCAGCGGGGGGACGGGGGGTGCTAACTATGGCTACACCTTC. Protein: CASGGTGGANYGYTF.

V and J are TRBV6-6 and TRBJ1-1, with 7 bases lining up with TRBD1. This CDR3 is built from 13 residues. With 3 bases clipped from V and 5 bases from J, the junction kept 3 bases outside the gene matches. CDR1 is MNHNY, CDR2 SVGAGI, per germline (reference sequence). DNA for the CDR3: TGTGCCAGCAGTTATTCCAGGGGGACTGAAGCTTTCTTT. It yields the protein CASSYSRGTEAFF.

The rearrangement uses TRBV30 and TRBJ1-1; 10 bases fit TRBD1. The CDR3 has 16 residues. V gave up 2 bases and J gave up 8 bases; unmatched junction bases: 14. Germline CDR1 reads GTSNPN; CDR2 reads SVGIG (reference sequence). The CDR3: CAWSRWGQGKKREAFF. The CDR3 region has the DNA TGTGCCTGGAGTCGCTGGGGACAGGGGAAAAAAAGAGAAGCTTTCTTT.

The CDR3 bases are TGCGCCAGCAGCTTAACTAGTCAGTACCAAGAGACCCAGTACTTC. Encoded protein: CASSLTSQYQETQYF. V usage is TRBV5-1 and J usage is TRBJ2-5, with a tentative D call TRBD2 (5 bases). There are 15 residues in the CDR3. CDR1 SGHRS and CDR2 YFSETQ come from the germline V gene. V lost 2 bases and J 0 bases, leaving 11 bases between the germline ends.

A single count supports this clone. J is TRBJ2-2 and V is TRBV7-3; 7 bases align to TRBD1. Per germline, CDR1 SGHTA and CDR2 FQGTGA. Losses at the gene ends were 0 bases for V and 7 bases for J; bases not matched to a gene: 8. CDR3 length: 16 amino acids. The CDR3 loop reads CASSLTSGAGGGELFF. DNA of the CDR3: TGTGCCAGCAGCTTAACGTCCGGCGCAGGGGGCGGGGAGCTGTTTTTT.

The chain uses TRBV19 and TRBJ2-1; 7 positions match TRBD2. V gave up 4 bases and J gave up 4 bases; unmatched junction bases: 13. CDR1 is LNHDA and CDR2 is SQIVND in the germline V gene (reference sequence). This CDR3 contains 17 residues. The CDR3 region is CASSTDLGRETYNEQFF. The CDR3 DNA is TGTGCCAGTAGTACTGATTTAGGGCGGGAGACTTACAATGAGCAGTTCTTC.

The chain is built from TRBV4-1 and TRBJ2-3; possible D gene TRBD2, 7 bases. V lost 1 base, J lost 2 bases, and 13 bases lay in between. CDR3 length: 16 amino acids. Germline lookup yields CDR1 MGHRA and CDR2 YSYEKL. The CDR3 DNA is TGCGCCAGCAGCCAAGTTCGGGCGGGGGCCACAGATACGCAGTATTTT. The encoded protein is CASSQVRAGATDTQYF.

The chain has TRBV7-9 and TRBJ1-4, with 9 positions matching TRBD1. V shed 4 bases, J shed 5 bases, and the junction held 2 bases outside the gene matches. From germline, CDR1 is SEHNR and CDR2 FQNEAQ (reference sequence). This CDR3 is 14 amino acids long. Here the CDR3 reads CASSSGTGNEKLFF. The DNA of the CDR3 is TGTGCCAGCAGCTCCGGGACAGGGAATGAAAAACTGTTTTTT. Supplemented by reference TRBV7-9 and TRBJ1-4, the full variable domain reads DTGVSQNPRHKITKRGQNVTFRCDPISEHNRLYWYRQTLGQGPEFLTYFQNEAQLEKSRLLSDRFSAERPKGSFSTLEIQRTEQGDSAMYLCASSSGTGNEKLFFGSGTQLSVL.

The chain joins TRBV5-1 to TRBJ2-1; 10 positions match TRBD2. This CDR3 has 16 amino acids. The germline V gene encodes CDR1 SGHRS and CDR2 YFSETQ. Trimming removed 2 bases from V and 9 bases from J; junction bases left unmatched: 11. For the CDR3, the DNA is TGCGCCAGCAGCTTTGGATTAGGGACTAGCGATGTTGAGCAGTTCTTC. Residues: CASSFGLGTSDVEQFF.